This T cell receptor (beta chain) was identified during a study of graft-versus-host responses after intestinal transplantation. Study context: Among the recipients, all got anti-thymocyte globulin induction and then tacrolimus and steroids for 3 to 4 years.

In its sample, this clone was seen once. Sequencing was performed with immunoSEQ multiplex PCR; in TCRdb, only in-frame clones are kept and a portion is missing. Of about 97,000 clones in the sample, over 75% were seen once. The sample in question was PBMCs, obtained 453 days after intestinal transplant. This TCR was recovered from a human patient who received an intestinal transplant, so some T cells may come from the graft donor.

This CDR3 reads CASSLASRPAQYF. CDR3 DNA: TGTGCCAGCAGCTTGGCGTCGCGGCCTGCCCAGTACTTC. The genes are TRBV5-6 and TRBJ2-5, with unresolved D. Germline loops: CDR1 SGHDT, CDR2 YYEEEE. The CDR3 extends over 13 amino acids. V lost 0 bases and J lost 9, with 12 bases in between.